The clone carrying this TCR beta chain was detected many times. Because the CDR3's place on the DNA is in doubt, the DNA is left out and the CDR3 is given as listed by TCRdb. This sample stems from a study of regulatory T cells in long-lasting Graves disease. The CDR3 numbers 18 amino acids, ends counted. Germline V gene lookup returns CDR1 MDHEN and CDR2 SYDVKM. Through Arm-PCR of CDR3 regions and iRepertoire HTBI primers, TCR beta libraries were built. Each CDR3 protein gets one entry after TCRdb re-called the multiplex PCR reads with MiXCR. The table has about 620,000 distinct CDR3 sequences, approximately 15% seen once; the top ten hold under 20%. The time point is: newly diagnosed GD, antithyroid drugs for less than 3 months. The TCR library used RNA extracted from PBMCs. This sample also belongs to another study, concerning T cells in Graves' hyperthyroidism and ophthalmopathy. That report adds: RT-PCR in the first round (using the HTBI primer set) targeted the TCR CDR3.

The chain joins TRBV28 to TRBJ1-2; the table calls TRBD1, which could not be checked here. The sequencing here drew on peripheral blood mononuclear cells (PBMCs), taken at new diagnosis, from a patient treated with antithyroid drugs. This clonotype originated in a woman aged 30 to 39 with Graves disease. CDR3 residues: CASSFGAGTGGVAGGYTF.